This TCR beta chain was captured in a study of follicular helper T cells after annual influenza vaccination (dated by TCRdb to the late 2010s). Regarding the complete study: After each seasonal influenza vaccination, blood samples were collected on days 0, 7 and 28. To study recall of cTfh clones, some subjects were followed through successive annual vaccinations in the 2013-2014, 2014-2015 and 2015-2016 seasons. One week after vaccination, a second recruited cohort of approximately twelve subjects (Table S1) displayed a similar ICOS+CD38+ cTfh response. Multi-year samples were available from six subjects, with four subjects covering two vaccination seasons and two subjects covering three seasons. The 2015 samples were processed right after collection, while the 2013-2014 samples were cryopreserved.

The study at large found these results: ICOS+CD38+ cTfh clonality correlated with the frequency of that population, and its change correlated with the change in circulating plasmablast frequency. Successive annual vaccinations recalled a recurring oligoclonal ICOS+CD38+ cTfh response that included tetramer and AIM influenza-specific clonotypes. Day 7 ICOS+CD38+ clones were most often found later in ICOS-CD38- cTfh, suggesting that subset may serve as a memory reservoir. Only about 10-20% of analyzed cells yielded productive TCRB sequences, so sampling of rare clonotypes was not possible.

In light of the paper, this sample's time point label describes: 2015-2016 season, 7 days after influenza vaccination. TCRB sequencing was used to follow sorted CD4 subsets from the blood of adults before and after they were given the seasonal inactivated influenza vaccine (Fluvarix). To be eligible, subjects had to live in the community and must not have received influenza vaccine in the previous 6 months. Influenza vaccine contraindications, substance abuse, HIV/AIDS, active malignancy, immunomodulatory medication and active illness such as respiratory infection were included among the exclusion criteria. Between roughly 35 and 100 mL of blood was sampled per time point. Non-naive CD4+CXCR5+PD-1+ cells were defined as circulating Tfh and were sorted into ICOS+CD38+ and ICOS-CD38- fractions. Either Ficoll-Paque PLUS or SepMate separation was used to isolate PBMC. Cell subsets were sorted from PBMC on a BD FACS Aria before DNA extraction.

The receptor library was made with the immunoSEQ multiplex PCR assay. Adaptive Biotechnologies handled the TCRB amplification, library preparation, sequencing and preliminary bioinformatics at Survey level resolution. For TCRB sequencing, genomic DNA from sorted cTfh populations was amplified by multiplex PCR. The source study handled its data this way. Clonality was computed in R as 1 minus normalized Shannon entropy; the Gini index was calculated with the R package ineq. Overlap score was the summed counts of shared sequences divided by total counts of all sequences in both compared samples. Significance of shared clonotypes was assessed by Fisher's exact test, with a theoretical repertoire of 10^7 TCRB sequences assumed. TCRdb limited this immuneACCESS table to in-frame rearrangements with V and J called. A share of clones is missing; checked studies link under half to unresolved V genes, and the rest is unexplained. V and J calls and clone size are copied from that table; D and trimming were computed from the DNA. Here the sample has 3,500 to 5,000 clones; around 80% occur a single time. Of the sample, around 0.9% is held by the ten largest clones.

As regards this clone: There is no known antigen for this receptor. Base quality data are lacking; no much larger clone is found one base away.

The CDR3, from cysteine to phenylalanine, totals 15 residues. Only the CDR3 part of the read is kept: 45 bases, read in frame from the first base. V was cut back by 0 bases and J by 6 bases, leaving a gap of 14 bases between them. From the germline V gene (reference sequence), CDR1 is LNHDA and CDR2 is SQIVND. This clonotype was obtained from an adult who received the influenza vaccine. The chain employs TRBV19 and TRBJ1-2; no confident D gene assignment can be made. The sequenced sample was CXCR5+ CD38- circulating T follicular helper cells from blood, obtained 7 days after influenza vaccination. The cell subset or site label on this specimen signifies: circulating Tfh, non-naive CD4+CXCR5+PD-1+ (ICOS+CD38+ or ICOS-CD38-). DNA sequence: TGTGCCAGTAGTATAGATCCCGGAGAGACTAATGGCTACACCTTC. The resulting protein is CASSIDPGETNGYTF.